Presented here are 21 T cell receptor beta chains from one specimen sequenced in a study of graft-versus-host responses after intestinal transplantation. The table came from immunoSEQ multiplex PCR; TCRdb's copy has only in-frame clones and leaves some out. Of more than 65,000 clones listed, approximately 84% are singletons. The antigens for these receptors are not known. The sample here was unstimulated CD4+ T cells sorted from spleen or lymph node cells, taken before transplant. The source of these receptors is a human donor who was the organ donor for an intestinal transplant.

This chain connects TRBV4-3 to TRBJ1-2; D is perhaps TRBD1 (6 bases). The CDR3 runs to 15 residues. The V and J ends lost 4 bases and 6 bases respectively, with 18 bases between them. Looked up from germline, CDR1 is LGHNA and CDR2 is YSLEER. The chain's CDR3 is CASSPNAGGLHGYTF. CDR3 coding DNA: TGCGCCAGCAGCCCCAACGCGGGGGGGCTGCATGGCTACACCTTC.

The rearrangement uses TRBV7-3 and TRBJ2-3, with D uncertain. From germline, CDR1 is SGHTA and CDR2 FQGTGA. V lost 5 bases and J lost 2, with 5 bases in between. This CDR3 is 12 amino acids long. Here the CDR3 reads CASSVATDTQYF. The CDR3 nucleotides are TGTGCCAGCAGCGTAGCCACAGATACGCAGTATTTT.

J is TRBJ2-1 and V is TRBV4-1, with TRBD1 as a possible D gene (5 bases). The CDR3 extends over 16 amino acids. V dropped 0 bases and J dropped 6 bases, with 15 bases sitting between them. In germline, CDR1 is MGHRA, CDR2 YSYEKL. DNA of the CDR3: TGCGCCAGCAGCCAAGAAGGGGCGCTCCCCCTCAATGAGCAGTTCTTC. Its protein is CASSQEGALPLNEQFF.

V is TRBV9 and J is TRBJ1-6; D is possibly TRBD1 (5 bases). Trimming took off 3 bases at V and 10 bases at J, with 11 bases between the two ends. The CDR3 totals 13 residues. Germline lookup yields CDR1 SGDLS and CDR2 YYNGEE. This CDR3 is CASSAQVRSPLHF. CDR3 DNA sequence: TGTGCCAGCAGCGCACAGGTGAGGTCACCCCTCCACTTT. Supplemented by reference TRBV9 and TRBJ1-6, the full variable domain reads DSGVTQTPKHLITATGQRVTLRCSPRSGDLSVYWYQQSLDQGLQFLIQYYNGEERAKGNILERFSAQQFPDLHSELNLSSLELGDSALYFCASSAQVRSPLHFGNGTRLTVT.

The chain links TRBV19 to TRBJ1-2; 7 bases agree with TRBD1. Germline V gene sequence: CDR1 LNHDA, CDR2 SQIVND (reference sequence). The CDR3 consists of 14 residues. The V and J ends lost 3 bases and 5 bases, in that order; junction bases with no gene match: 6. The CDR3 reads CASSIEGAGYGYTF. CDR3 bases: TGTGCCAGTAGTATTGAGGGGGCAGGGTATGGCTACACCTTC.

This clone showed up just a few times. The chain employs TRBV28 and TRBJ2-7; TRBD1 matches 7 bases. V dropped 4 bases and J dropped 0; count of bases not matched to a gene: 0. Germline V gene lookup returns CDR1 MDHEN and CDR2 SYDVKM. The CDR3 runs 13 residues. This chain's CDR3 is CASSSGGSYEQYV. For the CDR3, the DNA is TGTGCCAGCAGTTCAGGGGGCTCCTACGAGCAGTACGTC.

This chain links TRBV6-1 with TRBJ1-3; 8 nucleotides align to TRBD1. V was pared by 3 bases and J by 0 bases, with 4 bases of the junction left unmatched. Per germline, CDR1 MNHNS and CDR2 SASEGT. CDR3 size: 16 residues. The CDR3 bases are TGTGCCAGCAGTGAGACAGGGGCCAGCTCTGGAAACACCATATATTTT. Translated, it gives CASSETGASSGNTIYF.

The V call is TRBV27, the J call TRBJ1-1, with D perhaps TRBD1 (5 bases). V was pared by 6 bases and J by 4 bases, with 12 bases between. Germline CDR1 and CDR2: MNHEY and SMNVEV (reference sequence). This CDR3 contains 13 residues. The CDR3 spells CASRDSGGTEAFF. The CDR3 DNA sequence: TGTGCCAGCAGGGACTCGGGGGGCACTGAAGCTTTCTTT.

The J gene is TRBJ1-2, the V gene TRBV28, with D tentatively TRBD1 (6 bases). This CDR3 region has 14 residues. Trimming cost V 5 bases and J 9 bases, with 19 bases left between them. Germline values: CDR1 MDHEN, CDR2 SYDVKM. As DNA, the CDR3 is TGTGCCAGCAGTCTAAGAGGGGGAGGGGTGAGCTACACCTTC. It encodes CASSLRGGGVSYTF.

This rearrangement joins TRBV6-5 to TRBJ2-3; the D gene is possibly TRBD1 (6 bases). V was clipped by 5 bases and J by 11 bases, with 14 bases between them. CDR3 length equals 12 residues. The germline V gene has CDR1 MNHEY and CDR2 SVGAGI. The DNA of the CDR3 is TGTGCCAGCAGTGACACAGGGTGGAGGCAGTATTTT. Protein sequence: CASSDTGWRQYF.

The rearrangement links TRBV5-5 to TRBJ1-2; the D is unclear. CDR1 and CDR2 (germline): SGHKS, YYEKEE (reference sequence). The CDR3 runs 15 residues. V dropped 4 bases and J dropped 0 bases, with 13 bases sitting between them. CDR3 nucleotides: TGTGCCAGCAGCCTCACCACTGAAGCTAACTATGGCTACACCTTC. Protein product: CASSLTTEANYGYTF. Using reference TRBV5-5 and TRBJ1-2 for the parts outside the CDR3, the full variable domain is DAGVTQSPTHLIKTRGQQVTLRCSPISGHKSVSWYQQVLGQGPQFIFQYYEKEERGRGNFPDRFSARQFPNYSSELNVNALLLGDSALYLCASSLTTEANYGYTFGSGTRLTVV.

The gene calls are TRBV10-3 and TRBJ1-2, with TRBD1 matching over 8 bases. This CDR3 spans 16 amino acids. Germline trimming cut 11 bases from V and 5 bases from J; bases unmatched to any gene: 19. The germline CDR1 and CDR2 sequences are ENHRY and SYGVKD. The CDR3 here is CAATNRKDRARYGYTF. DNA of the CDR3: TGTGCCGCCACTAACCGAAAGGACAGGGCCCGATATGGCTACACCTTC.

The V and J genes are TRBV4-1 and TRBJ1-2; 7 bases are shared with TRBD1. J was trimmed by 4 bases and V by 5 bases; bases with no gene match: 4. This CDR3 has 13 residues. Germline assignment: CDR1 MGHRA and CDR2 YSYEKL. CDR3 region: CASSKGASYGYTF. For the CDR3, the DNA is TGCGCCAGCAGCAAGGGGGCCTCCTATGGCTACACCTTC.

The CDR3 is CASTISLQGTNYGYTF. CDR3 nucleotides: TGTGCCAGTACCATAAGCCTACAGGGTACCAACTATGGCTACACCTTC. This chain joins TRBV19 and TRBJ1-2; perhaps TRBD1 as D (6 bases). The V gene's germline CDR1 is LNHDA and CDR2 SQIVND (reference sequence). This CDR3 comprises 16 residues. Trimming left V 7 bases short and J 2 bases short, with 20 bases between.

The chain uses TRBV6-5 and TRBJ1-2, with TRBD1 as a possible D gene (6 bases). The V end was cut by 8 bases, the J end by 4 bases, with 11 bases between. Looked up from germline, CDR1 is MNHEY and CDR2 is SVGAGI. The CDR3 sequence is 12 residues long. DNA of the CDR3: TGTGCCAGCGCACAGGGTCCCTATGGCTACACCTTC. Translated: CASAQGPYGYTF.

This chain joins TRBV4-1 and TRBJ2-3, with D possibly being TRBD2 (5 bases). The germline gives CDR1 MGHRA, CDR2 YSYEKL. This CDR3 has 14 amino acids. Trimming removed 3 bases at V and 1 base at J, with 8 bases between. CDR3 loop: CASSHPGGTDTQYF. The CDR3 DNA reads as TGCGCCAGCAGCCACCCCGGGGGCACAGATACGCAGTATTTT.

This chain connects TRBV5-1 to TRBJ2-4, with D perhaps matching TRBD2 (7 bases). Trimming left V 4 bases short and J 6 bases short, with 14 bases between. Germline CDR1 is SGHRS and CDR2 is YFSETQ. This CDR3 has 14 amino acids. The CDR3 spells CASSRSGGLNIQYF. The DNA for the CDR3 is TGCGCCAGCAGCCGCTCCGGGGGGCTAAACATTCAGTACTTC.

In DNA, the CDR3 is TGCGCCAGCAGCCAAGAGTTCGGGACAGGGGGCACTGAAGCTTTCTTT. As protein: CASSQEFGTGGTEAFF. The chain joins TRBV4-3 to TRBJ1-1; TRBD1 agrees at 11 bases. The CDR3 has 16 amino acids. CDR1 and CDR2 from the germline V gene are LGHNA and YSLEER. V lost 0 bases, J lost 4 bases, and 4 bases stayed unmatched.

The chain has TRBV11-2 and TRBJ1-1; the D is unclear. CDR3 size: 15 residues. Trimming cost V 1 base and J 2 bases, with 11 bases left between them. Germline V gene data show CDR1 as SGHAT and CDR2 as FQNNGV. In DNA, the CDR3 is TGTGCCAGCAGCTTAGTTCAGGAAAGTAACACTGAAGCTTTCTTT. Translation gives CASSLVQESNTEAFF.

The gene calls are TRBV29-1 and TRBJ1-6, with a tentative D call TRBD1 (6 bases). The germline V gene encodes CDR1 SQVTM and CDR2 ANQGSEA. V was pared by 6 bases and J by 3 bases, with 9 bases between. The CDR3 is made up of 13 amino acids. CDR3 in DNA: TGCAGCGTCTTACAGGGCTATAATTCACCCCTCCACTTT. It encodes CSVLQGYNSPLHF.

The J gene is TRBJ2-7, the V gene TRBV7-2; D not resolved. Looked up from germline, CDR1 is SGHTA and CDR2 is FQGNSA. The V and J ends lost 1 base and 1 base respectively, with 5 bases between them. The CDR3 length is 13 residues. The CDR3 coding sequence is TGTGCCAGCAGCTTAGACAGATCCTACGAGCAGTACGTC. Residues: CASSLDRSYEQYV.